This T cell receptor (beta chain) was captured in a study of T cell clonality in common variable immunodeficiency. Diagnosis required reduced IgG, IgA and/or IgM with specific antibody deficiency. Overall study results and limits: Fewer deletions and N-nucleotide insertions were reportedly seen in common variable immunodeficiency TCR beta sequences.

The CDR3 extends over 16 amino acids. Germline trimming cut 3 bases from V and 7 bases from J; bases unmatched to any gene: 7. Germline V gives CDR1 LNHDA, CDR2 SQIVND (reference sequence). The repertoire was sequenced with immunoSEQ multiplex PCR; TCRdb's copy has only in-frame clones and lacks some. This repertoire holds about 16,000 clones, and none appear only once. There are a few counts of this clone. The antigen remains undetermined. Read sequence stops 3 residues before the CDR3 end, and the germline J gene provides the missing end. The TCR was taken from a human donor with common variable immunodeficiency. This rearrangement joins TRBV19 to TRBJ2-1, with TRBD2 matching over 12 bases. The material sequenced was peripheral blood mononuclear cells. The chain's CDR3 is CASSIGFLAGGNEQFF. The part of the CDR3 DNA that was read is TGTGCCAGTAGTATTGGGTTTCTAGCGGGGGGGAATGAG.